The rows below give T cell receptor beta chains drawn from one sample of a study of blood T cell repertoires in COVID-19. Sequencing used immunoSEQ multiplex PCR; TCRdb keeps in-frame clones, though not all of them. This repertoire shows fewer than 300,000 clones, 82% found once; its top ten account for roughly 3.1%. The sample comprised peripheral blood. The receptors derive from a woman under 30 with acute or convalescent COVID-19. CDR3s include the opening cysteine and the closing phenylalanine or tryptophan. D genes are given only for firm matches. The size field is filled for only some rows; it gives once, few, many or a size class.

cdr3_length d_call j_call v_call clone_size cdr3_nt cdr3_aa
20 . TRBJ2-1 TRBV21-1 . TGTGCCAGCAGCAAAGCGCTCGTCCAACGAAGACGCAGCGGGAACGATGAGCAGTTCTTC CASSKALVQRRRSGNDEQFF
14 . TRBJ1-3 TRBV7-2 . TGTGCCAGCAGCCACGCAGGGACTGGAAACACCATATATTTT CASSHAGTGNTIYF
14 . TRBJ1-2 TRBV27 few TGTGCCAGCAGTTTCCGACCCGACAGCTATGGCTACACCTTC CASSFRPDSYGYTF
15 TRBD2 TRBJ2-3 TRBV28 . TGTGCCAGCAGTTCGACTAGCGGGAGTAGGCATACGCAGTATTTT CASSSTSGSRHTQYF
12 . TRBJ1-2 TRBV5-1 . TGCGCCAGTGGAGACAGGCGCTATGGCTACACCTTC CASGDRRYGYTF
13 . TRBJ1-1 TRBV4-3 . TGCGCCAGCAGCCAAGACAGGGTATCCGAAGCTTTCTTT CASSQDRVSEAFF
15 . TRBJ2-5 TRBV9 . TGTGCCAGCAGCGTAGGGGGAGCTCCCGGGGAGACCCAGTACTTC CASSVGGAPGETQYF
19 TRBD2 TRBJ2-3 TRBV7-8 . TGTGCCAGCAGCCGAAGACTAGCGGGAGAAGGGATTGTCGGAGATACGCAGTATTTT CASSRRLAGEGIVGDTQYF
14 TRBD1 TRBJ2-1 TRBV5-1 . TGCGCCAGCAGAGAACAGGGGGCTAGCAATGAGCAGTTCTTC CASREQGASNEQFF
14 . TRBJ2-5 TRBV5-1 . TGCGCCAGCAGGGGTCAACCAGGGCCAGAGACCCAGTACTTC CASRGQPGPETQYF
15 . TRBJ2-3 TRBV5-1 . TGCGCCAGCAGCTTGGTAGGGGCTAGCACAGATACGCAGTATTTT CASSLVGASTDTQYF
13 . TRBJ1-1 TRBV6-5 . TGTGCCAGCAGTTGGAGGGGGAACACTGAAGCTTTCTTT CASSWRGNTEAFF
12 . TRBJ1-1 TRBV28 once TGTGCCAGCAGTTGGGGGGGGACTGAAGCTTTCTTT CASSWGGTEAFF
15 . TRBJ2-2 TRBV6-6 . TGTGCCAGCAGTTACTCGGGGGCGTACACCGGGGAGCTGTTTTTT CASSYSGAYTGELFF